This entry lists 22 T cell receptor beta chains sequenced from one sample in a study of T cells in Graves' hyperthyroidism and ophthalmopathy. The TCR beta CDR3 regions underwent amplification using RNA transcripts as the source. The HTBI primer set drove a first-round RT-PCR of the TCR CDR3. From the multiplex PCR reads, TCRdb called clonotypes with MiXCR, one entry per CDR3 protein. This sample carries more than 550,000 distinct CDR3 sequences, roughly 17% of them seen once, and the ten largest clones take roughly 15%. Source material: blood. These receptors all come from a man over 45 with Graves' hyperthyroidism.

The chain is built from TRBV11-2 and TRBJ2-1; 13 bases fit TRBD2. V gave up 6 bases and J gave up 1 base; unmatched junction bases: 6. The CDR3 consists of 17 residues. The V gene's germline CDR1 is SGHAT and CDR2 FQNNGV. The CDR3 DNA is TGTGCCAGCAGTCGGACTAGCGGGAGCGCATCCTACAATGAGCAGTTCTTC. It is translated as CASSRTSGSASYNEQFF.

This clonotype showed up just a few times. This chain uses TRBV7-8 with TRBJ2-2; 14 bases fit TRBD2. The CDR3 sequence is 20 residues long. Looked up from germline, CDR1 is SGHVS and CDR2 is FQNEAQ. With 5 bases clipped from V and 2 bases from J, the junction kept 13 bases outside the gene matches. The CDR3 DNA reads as TGTGCCAGCAGCCTCACGTTCTCGGGACTAGCGGGAGCCAACACCGGGGAGCTGTTTTTT. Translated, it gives CASSLTFSGLAGANTGELFF.

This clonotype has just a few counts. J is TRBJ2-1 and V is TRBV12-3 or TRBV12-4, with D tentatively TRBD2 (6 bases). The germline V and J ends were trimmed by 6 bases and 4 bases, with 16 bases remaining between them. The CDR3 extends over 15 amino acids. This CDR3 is CASRPSSGSYNEQFF. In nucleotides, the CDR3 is TGTGCCAGCAGGCCATCAAGCGGGTCGTACAATGAGCAGTTCTTC.

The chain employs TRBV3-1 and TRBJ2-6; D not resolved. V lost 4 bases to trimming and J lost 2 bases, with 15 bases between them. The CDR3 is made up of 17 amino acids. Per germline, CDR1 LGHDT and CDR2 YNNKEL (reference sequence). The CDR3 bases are TGTGCCAGCAGCCTCTTCCGGCGGCGAACTGGGGCCAACGTCCTGACTTTC. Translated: CASSLFRRRTGANVLTF.

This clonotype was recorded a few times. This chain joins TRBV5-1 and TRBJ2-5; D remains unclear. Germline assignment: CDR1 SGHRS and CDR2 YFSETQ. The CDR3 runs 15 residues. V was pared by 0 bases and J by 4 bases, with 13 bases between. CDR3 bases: TGCGCCAGCAGCTTGGTACCACTTGGAGCAGAGACCCAGTACTTC. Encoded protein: CASSLVPLGAETQYF.

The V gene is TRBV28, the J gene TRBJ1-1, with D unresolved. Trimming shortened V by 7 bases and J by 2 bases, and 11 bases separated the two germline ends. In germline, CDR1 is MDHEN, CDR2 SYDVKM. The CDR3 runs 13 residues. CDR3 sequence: CASKLPHNTEAFF. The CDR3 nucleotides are TGTGCCAGCAAGCTCCCTCATAACACTGAAGCTTTCTTT.

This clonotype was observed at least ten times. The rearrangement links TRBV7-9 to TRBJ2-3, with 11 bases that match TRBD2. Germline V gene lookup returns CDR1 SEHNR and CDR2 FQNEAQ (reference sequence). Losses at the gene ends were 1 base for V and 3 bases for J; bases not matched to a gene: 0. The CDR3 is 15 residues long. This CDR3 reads CASSLVAGGTDTQYF. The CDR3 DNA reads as TGTGCCAGCAGCTTAGTAGCGGGAGGGACAGATACGCAGTATTTT. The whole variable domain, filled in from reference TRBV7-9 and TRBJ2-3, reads DTGVSQNPRHKITKRGQNVTFRCDPISEHNRLYWYRQTLGQGPEFLTYFQNEAQLEKSRLLSDRFSAERPKGSFSTLEIQRTEQGDSAMYLCASSLVAGGTDTQYFGPGTRLTVL.

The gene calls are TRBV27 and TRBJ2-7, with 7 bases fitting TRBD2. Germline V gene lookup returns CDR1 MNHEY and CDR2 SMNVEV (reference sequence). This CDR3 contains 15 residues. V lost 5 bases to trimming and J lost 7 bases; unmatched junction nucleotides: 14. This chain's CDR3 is CASSRNGGIVREQYF. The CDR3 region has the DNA TGTGCCAGCAGTAGAAACGGGGGGATTGTGAGGGAGCAGTACTTC.

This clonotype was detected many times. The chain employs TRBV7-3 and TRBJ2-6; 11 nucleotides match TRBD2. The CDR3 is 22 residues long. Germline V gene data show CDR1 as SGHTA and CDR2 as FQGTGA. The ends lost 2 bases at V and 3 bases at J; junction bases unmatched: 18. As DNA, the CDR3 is TGTGCCAGCAGCTTATTCCCTAGCGGGAGGAAGAGTCCCCTGGATGGGGCCAACGTCCTGACTTTC. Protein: CASSLFPSGRKSPLDGANVLTF.

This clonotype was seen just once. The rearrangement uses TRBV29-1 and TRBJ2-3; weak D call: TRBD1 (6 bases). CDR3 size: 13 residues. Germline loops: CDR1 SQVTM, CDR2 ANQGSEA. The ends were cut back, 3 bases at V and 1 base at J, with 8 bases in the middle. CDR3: CSVEPGGTDTQYF. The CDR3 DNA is TGCAGCGTTGAGCCAGGGGGCACAGATACGCAGTATTTT.

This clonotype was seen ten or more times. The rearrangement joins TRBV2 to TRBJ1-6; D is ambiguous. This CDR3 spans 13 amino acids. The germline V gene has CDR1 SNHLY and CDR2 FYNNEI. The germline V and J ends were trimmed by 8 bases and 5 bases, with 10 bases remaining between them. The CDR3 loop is CASLGLNNSPLHF. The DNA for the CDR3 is TGTGCCAGCTTAGGACTAAATAATTCACCCCTCCACTTT.

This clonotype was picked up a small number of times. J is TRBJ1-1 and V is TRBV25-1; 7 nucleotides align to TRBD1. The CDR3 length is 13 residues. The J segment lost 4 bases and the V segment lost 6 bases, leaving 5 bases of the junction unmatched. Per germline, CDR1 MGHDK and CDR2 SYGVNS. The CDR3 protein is CASRKGAITEAFF. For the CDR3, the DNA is TGTGCCAGCAGGAAGGGGGCGATCACTGAAGCTTTCTTT.

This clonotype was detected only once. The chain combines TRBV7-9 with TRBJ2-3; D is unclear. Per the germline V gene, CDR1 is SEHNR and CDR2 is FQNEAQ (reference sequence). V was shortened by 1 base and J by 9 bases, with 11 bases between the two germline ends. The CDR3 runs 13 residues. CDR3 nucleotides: TGTGCCAGCAGCTTAGATTGGGCCCCGACGCAGTATTTT. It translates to CASSLDWAPTQYF.

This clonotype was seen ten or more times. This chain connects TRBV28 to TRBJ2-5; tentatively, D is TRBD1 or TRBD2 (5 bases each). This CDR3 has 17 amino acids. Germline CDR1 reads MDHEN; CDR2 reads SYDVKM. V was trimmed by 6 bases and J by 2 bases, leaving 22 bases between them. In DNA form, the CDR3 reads TGTGCCAGCAGCCAAAATTGGGGGACGGTTGATCAAGAGACCCAGTACTTC. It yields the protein CASSQNWGTVDQETQYF.

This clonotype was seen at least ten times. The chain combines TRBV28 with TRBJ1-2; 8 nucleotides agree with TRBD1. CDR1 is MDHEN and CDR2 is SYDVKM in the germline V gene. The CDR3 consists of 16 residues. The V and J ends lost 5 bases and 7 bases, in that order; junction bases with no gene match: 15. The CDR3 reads CASSAVPEQGVGGYTF. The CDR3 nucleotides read TGTGCCAGCAGTGCGGTTCCGGAACAGGGGGTCGGTGGCTACACCTTC.

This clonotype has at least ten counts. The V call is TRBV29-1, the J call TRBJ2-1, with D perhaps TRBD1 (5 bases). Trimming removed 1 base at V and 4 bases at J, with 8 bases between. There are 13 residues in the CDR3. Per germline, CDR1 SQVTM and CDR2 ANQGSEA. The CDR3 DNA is TGCAGCGTTGAAGGCAGGGATTACAATGAGCAGTTCTTC. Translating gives CSVEGRDYNEQFF.

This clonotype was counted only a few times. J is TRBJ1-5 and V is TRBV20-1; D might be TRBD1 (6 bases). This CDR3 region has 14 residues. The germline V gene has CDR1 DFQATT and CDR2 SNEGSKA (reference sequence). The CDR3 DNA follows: TGCAGCGCCTCGAAGAACAGGGACGATCAGCCCCAGCATTTT. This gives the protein CSASKNRDDQPQHF.

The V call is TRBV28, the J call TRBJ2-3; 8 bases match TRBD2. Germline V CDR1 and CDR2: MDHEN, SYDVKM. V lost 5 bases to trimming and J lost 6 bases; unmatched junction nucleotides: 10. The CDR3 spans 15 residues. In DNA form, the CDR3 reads TGTGCCAGCAGTCTAATAGCGGGGCGGTGGGATACGCAGTATTTT. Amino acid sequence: CASSLIAGRWDTQYF.

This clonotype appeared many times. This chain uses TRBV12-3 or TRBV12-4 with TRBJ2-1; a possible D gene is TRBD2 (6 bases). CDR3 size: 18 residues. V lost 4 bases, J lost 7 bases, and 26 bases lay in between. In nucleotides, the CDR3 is TGTGCCAGCAGTTCGACCCCGCGGGGCACCAATTGGGAAAATGAGCAGTTCTTC. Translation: CASSSTPRGTNWENEQFF.

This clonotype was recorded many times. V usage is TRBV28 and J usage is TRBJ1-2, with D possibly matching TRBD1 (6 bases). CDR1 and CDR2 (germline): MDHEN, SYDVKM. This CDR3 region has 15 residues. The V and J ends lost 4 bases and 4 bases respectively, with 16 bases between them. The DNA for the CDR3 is TGTGCCAGCAGTTCAGTTTACAGGGTACCCTATGGCTACACCTTC. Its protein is CASSSVYRVPYGYTF.

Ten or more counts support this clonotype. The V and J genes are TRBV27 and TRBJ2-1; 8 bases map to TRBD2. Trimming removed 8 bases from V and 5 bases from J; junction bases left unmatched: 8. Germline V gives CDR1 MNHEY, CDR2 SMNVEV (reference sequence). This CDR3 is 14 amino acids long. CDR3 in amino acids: CASSYSGINNEQFF. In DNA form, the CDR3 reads TGTGCCAGCTCGTATAGCGGGATCAACAATGAGCAGTTCTTC.

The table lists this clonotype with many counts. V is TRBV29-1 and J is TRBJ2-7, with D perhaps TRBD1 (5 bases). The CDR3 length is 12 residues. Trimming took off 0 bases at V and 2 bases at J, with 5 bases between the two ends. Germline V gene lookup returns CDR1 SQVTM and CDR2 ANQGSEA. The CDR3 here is CSVEDRAYEQYF. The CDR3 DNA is TGCAGCGTTGAAGACAGGGCCTACGAGCAGTACTTC.